This TCR beta chain was identified during a study of cytomegalovirus exposure and HLA in healthy donors. Study-level information: Researchers found that more than 70% of about 400 genotyped donors fell within the Caucasian-associated ancestry cluster.

The PCR was carried out with 60 Vbeta primers and 13 Jbeta primers. TCRdb's copy holds only in-frame clones and misses some; the assay was immunoSEQ multiplex PCR. This sample carries roughly 98,000 clones, 65% to 75% of them seen once, and the ten largest clones take 2.5% to 3.5%. V lost 0 bases to trimming and J lost 2 bases, with 17 bases between them. Germline-derived CDR1 and CDR2 are LGHNA and YSLEER. CDR3 length: 18 residues. V and J are TRBV4-3 and TRBJ2-1; D is perhaps TRBD2 (5 bases). This clonotype was sampled from a female donor in good health and CMV-seropositive. The sample taken for sequencing was PBMCs. As DNA, the CDR3 is TGCGCCAGCAGCCAAGAAGCGGTTAGCCTGATCACCTACAATGAGCAGTTCTTC. Residues: CASSQEAVSLITYNEQFF.